This TCR beta chain was recovered during a study of T-cell memory formation after mild COVID-19. Study observations and caveats: Some SARS-CoV-2-responding clones were already detected in memory before infection.

This clonotype was recorded a few times. What it binds is unknown. In TCRdb, the 5' RACE reads were re-called with MiXCR into one record per CDR3 protein. Of about 350,000 distinct CDR3 sequences detected, about 13% appear once; the ten largest clones hold around a fifth. V shed 5 bases and J 7 bases; nucleotides not matched to a gene: 4. The CDR3 covers 12 residues. CDR1 is MNHEY and CDR2 is SVGEGT in the germline V gene. The receptor was derived from a man aged 18 to 35 who had mild COVID-19 (a few samples of this study predate the infection). Cell type and time point are not known. Sequencing used PBMCs or a T cell subset sorted from them (not recorded which). The chain is built from TRBV6-2 or TRBV6-3 and TRBJ2-5; 7 positions match TRBD2. The CDR3: CASSAGLGTQYF. The DNA for the CDR3 is TGTGCCAGCAGTGCCGGACTAGGGACCCAGTACTTC.